This entry concerns a single T cell receptor beta chain. Its antigen is still unknown. This entry is derived from a study of identical twins. General study points: Fewer insertions were carried by abundant cord blood beta clonotypes, but none was seen in memory repertoires.

Germline V gene lookup returns CDR1 SGHTA and CDR2 FQGTGA. This CDR3 spans 17 amino acids. The ends lost 5 bases at V and 5 bases at J; junction bases unmatched: 12. MiXCR, run by TCRdb on the 5' RACE reads, gives a single entry per CDR3 protein. This table has about 790,000 distinct CDR3 sequences, around a sixth appearing once. These same data were also listed under a study on T cells expressing NK-cell markers. That report notes: Eight donors were sequenced, of whom seven were HCMV-seropositive, while the remaining one was HCMV-seronegative. Dominant NKG2C+ clonotypes made up about 1.0-7.5% of CD8+ T cells in a handful of donors. The same clonotypes also predominated in the CD3+CD56-NKG2C+ fraction of several donors.

This clonotype was obtained from a woman younger than 35 in good health. Sequencing was done on a sample of PBMCs. The chain is built from TRBV7-3 and TRBJ2-1; TRBD2 aligns across 10 bases. This CDR3 reads CASSPAAGTSVHNEQFF. CDR3 in DNA: TGTGCCAGCAGCCCCGCGGCCGGGACTAGCGTACACAATGAGCAGTTCTTC.